The clone carrying this T cell receptor beta chain has just a few counts. Via MiXCR, TCRdb re-called the RT-PCR reads, giving one row per CDR3 protein. Of roughly 780,000 distinct CDR3 sequences listed, around a sixth are singletons. These data come from a study of response to subunit inactivated influenza vaccine. Trimming cost V 2 bases and J 3 bases, with 12 bases left between them. This CDR3 has 15 residues. The source material was PBMCs from blood, sampled more than 4 days after vaccination. The TCR comes from a man aged 50 or older who received an inactivated influenza vaccine. The chain combines TRBV12-3 or TRBV12-4 with TRBJ2-3, with D maybe TRBD1 (6 bases). The chain's CDR3 is CASSLFPGVTDTQYF. The DNA for the CDR3 is TGTGCCAGCAGTTTATTTCCAGGGGTAACAGATACGCAGTATTTT.